The sequence of this TCR beta chain was determined in a study of early T cells in non-severe SARS-CoV-2 infection. As for the study in general: Bulk RNA taken from unsorted whole blood was sequenced, leaving chains unpaired.

TCRdb processed the 5' RACE reads anew with MiXCR; each CDR3 protein has one entry. The sample lists about 81,000 distinct CDR3 sequences, 5% to 6.5% seen once, with under 10% in the top ten. The sequence was collected from an adult who was a healthcare worker with PCR-confirmed SARS-CoV-2 infection or an uninfected control (not recorded which). The specimen was whole blood.

The CDR3 region has the DNA TGTGCCAGCAGCTTATTGGCACTGTCTAACTATGGCTACACCTTC. Translation: CASSLLALSNYGYTF. The chain combines TRBV11-2 with TRBJ1-2, with D unresolved. There are 15 residues in the CDR3. Trimming took 2 bases from V and 0 from J, leaving 10 bases between them. Germline V gives CDR1 SGHAT, CDR2 FQNNGV.